This entry describes one TCR beta chain. Germline V gives CDR1 LNHDA, CDR2 SQIVND (reference sequence). This CDR3 comprises 16 residues. With 3 bases removed from V and 3 bases from J, the gap between germline ends came to 14 bases. As handled by the study authors: Estimation of nucleated cell counts was performed using reference gene primer amplification. The data were produced by immunoSEQ multiplex PCR, yet TCRdb's version contains in-frame clones alone and is incomplete. Clone size and V and J calls were adopted from that table, with D and trimming inferred from the DNA. The sample holds some 28,000 clones, around 90% seen once. This record comes from a study of blood T cell repertoires in COVID-19. About the research overall: The samples span acute and convalescent COVID-19 from the United States, Italy and Spain.

This receptor was identified in a human donor in a cohort sampled during active COVID-19. Sequenced material: peripheral blood. This chain joins TRBV19 and TRBJ1-4; tentatively, D is TRBD1 (5 bases). CDR3 residues: CASSMDPGAPNEKLFF. The DNA for the CDR3 is TGTGCCAGTAGTATGGACCCTGGGGCCCCTAATGAAAAACTGTTTTTT.